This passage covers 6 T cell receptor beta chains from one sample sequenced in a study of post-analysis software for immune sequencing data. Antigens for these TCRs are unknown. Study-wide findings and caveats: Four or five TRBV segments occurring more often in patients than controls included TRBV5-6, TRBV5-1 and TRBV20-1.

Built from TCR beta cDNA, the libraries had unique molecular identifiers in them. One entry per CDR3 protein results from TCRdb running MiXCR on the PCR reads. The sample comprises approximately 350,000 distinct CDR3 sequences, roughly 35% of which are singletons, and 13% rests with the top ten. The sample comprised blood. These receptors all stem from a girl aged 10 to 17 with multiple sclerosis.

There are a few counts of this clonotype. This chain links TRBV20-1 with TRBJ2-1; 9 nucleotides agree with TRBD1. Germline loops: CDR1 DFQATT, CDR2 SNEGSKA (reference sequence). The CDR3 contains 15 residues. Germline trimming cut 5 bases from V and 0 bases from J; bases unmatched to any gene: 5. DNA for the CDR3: TGCAGTGCTGACAGGGGGTCCCGCTCCTACAATGAGCAGTTCTTC. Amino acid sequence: CSADRGSRSYNEQFF.

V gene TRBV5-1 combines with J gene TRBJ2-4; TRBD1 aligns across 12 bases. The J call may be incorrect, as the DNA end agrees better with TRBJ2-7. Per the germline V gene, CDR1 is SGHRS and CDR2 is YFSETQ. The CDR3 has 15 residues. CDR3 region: CASSVGTGGSYEQYF. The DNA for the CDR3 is TGCGCCAGCAGCGTAGGGACAGGGGGCAGCTACGAGCAGTACTTC.

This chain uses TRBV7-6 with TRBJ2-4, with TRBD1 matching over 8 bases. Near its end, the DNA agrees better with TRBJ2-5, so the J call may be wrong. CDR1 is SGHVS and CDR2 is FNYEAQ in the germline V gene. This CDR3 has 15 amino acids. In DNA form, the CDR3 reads TGTGCCAGCAGCGGACGGACAGGGCCGGGGGAGACCCAGTACTTC. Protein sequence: CASSGRTGPGETQYF.

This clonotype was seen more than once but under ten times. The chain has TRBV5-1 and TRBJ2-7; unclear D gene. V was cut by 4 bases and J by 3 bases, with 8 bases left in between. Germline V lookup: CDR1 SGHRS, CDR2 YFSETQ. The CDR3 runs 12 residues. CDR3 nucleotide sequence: TGCGCCAGCAGCACTGGGTACTACGAGCAGTACTTC. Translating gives CASSTGYYEQYF. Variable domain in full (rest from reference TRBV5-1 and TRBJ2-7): KAGVTQTPRYLIKTRGQQVTLSCSPISGHRSVSWYQQTPGQGLQFLFEYFSETQRNKGNFPGRFSGRQFSNSRSEMNVSTLELGDSALYLCASSTGYYEQYFGPGTRLTVT.

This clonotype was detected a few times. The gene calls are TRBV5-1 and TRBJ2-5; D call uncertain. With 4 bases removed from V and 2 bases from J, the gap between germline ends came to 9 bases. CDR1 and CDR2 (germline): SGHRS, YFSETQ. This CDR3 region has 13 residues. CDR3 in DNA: TGCGCCAGCAGCAAAGACGGACAAGAGACCCAGTACTTC. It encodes CASSKDGQETQYF.

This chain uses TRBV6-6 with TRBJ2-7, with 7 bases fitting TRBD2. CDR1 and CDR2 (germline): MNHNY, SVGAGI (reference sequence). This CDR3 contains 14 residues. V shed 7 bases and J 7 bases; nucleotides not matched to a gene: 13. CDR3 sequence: CASIWGGGDTEQYF. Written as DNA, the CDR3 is TGTGCCAGCATCTGGGGGGGGGGAGATACGGAGCAGTACTTC.